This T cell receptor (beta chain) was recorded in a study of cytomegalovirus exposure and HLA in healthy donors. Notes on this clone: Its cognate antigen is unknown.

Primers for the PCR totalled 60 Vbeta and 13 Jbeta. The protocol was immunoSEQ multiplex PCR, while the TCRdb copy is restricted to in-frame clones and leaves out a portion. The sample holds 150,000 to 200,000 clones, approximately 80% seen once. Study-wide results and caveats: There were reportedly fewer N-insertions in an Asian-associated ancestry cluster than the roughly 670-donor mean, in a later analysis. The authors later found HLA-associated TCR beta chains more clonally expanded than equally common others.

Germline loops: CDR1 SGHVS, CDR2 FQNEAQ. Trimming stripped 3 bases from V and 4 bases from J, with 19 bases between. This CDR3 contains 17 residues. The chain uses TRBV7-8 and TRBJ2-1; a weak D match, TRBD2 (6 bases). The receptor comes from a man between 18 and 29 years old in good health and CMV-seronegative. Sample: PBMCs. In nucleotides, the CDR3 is TGTGCCAGCAGCTTCACCCTCCCTAGCGACCCGTACAATGAGCAGTTCTTC. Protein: CASSFTLPSDPYNEQFF.